The 3 T cell receptor beta chains below all came from one sample that was sequenced in a study of T cell responses to AZD1222 COVID-19 vaccine. Profiling relied on immunoSEQ multiplex PCR, and the TCRdb table lists in-frame clones only, not all of them. Of about 150,000 clones detected, about four fifths appear once; the ten largest clones hold about 4%. The sample here was peripheral blood, taken on day 0 of AZD1222 vaccination. The receptor source for this set is an adult in good health.

V and J are TRBV3-1 (or the pseudogene TRBV3-2) and TRBJ1-1; 10 bases fit TRBD1. This CDR3 contains 15 residues. Trimming removed 4 bases from V and 3 bases from J; junction bases left unmatched: 5. The germline CDR1 and CDR2 sequences are LGHDT and YNNKEL (reference sequence). The CDR3 loop is CASSPPGQGYTEAFF. CDR3 DNA: TGTGCCAGCAGCCCACCGGGACAGGGGTACACTGAAGCTTTCTTT.

This chain joins TRBV15 and TRBJ2-1, with 7 bases fitting TRBD2. Germline trimming cut 8 bases from V and 7 bases from J; bases unmatched to any gene: 20. This CDR3 contains 17 residues. CDR1 is LNHNV and CDR2 is YYDKDF in the germline V gene (reference sequence). Written as DNA, the CDR3 is TGTGCCACCCGACCTCCCGCGGCAGGGAGGGTAGGGAATGAGCAGTTCTTC. This sequence encodes CATRPPAAGRVGNEQFF.

The V call is TRBV5-6, the J call TRBJ1-2; D not resolved. The CDR3 is 17 amino acids. CDR1 SGHDT and CDR2 YYEEEE come from the germline V gene. V was cut by 2 bases and J by 4 bases, with 21 bases left in between. CDR3 sequence (DNA): TGTGCCAGCAGCTTCCCAATGGACCCTGCCGTGCCCTATGGCTACACCTTC. It is translated as CASSFPMDPAVPYGYTF.